The source of this TCR beta chain is a study of blood T cells in healthy people across ages. Note on this clonotype: What it recognizes is unknown.

Germline V gene sequence: CDR1 MGHRA, CDR2 YSYEKL. This CDR3 has 14 amino acids. With 0 bases removed from V and 6 bases from J, the gap between germline ends came to 11 bases. Through a sample-barcoded 5' primer and a J-beta primer mix, a second PCR was run for about 7 to 12 cycles. TCRdb re-called the 5' RACE reads through MiXCR, storing one row per CDR3 protein. Of fewer than 950,000 distinct CDR3 sequences listed, around 34% are singletons. Each donor gave 9.5 to 10 milliliters of peripheral blood. Isolated PBMCs totaled at least 6 million in each sample. At least 5.5 micrograms of total RNA were extracted per sample. Findings of the study overall: Long-lived donors had more naive CD4+ cells and higher diversity than aged donors.

This chain uses TRBV4-1 with TRBJ1-2; D is possibly TRBD1 (6 bases). The sequenced material came from blood. The clonotype comes from a man between 18 and 35 years old in good health. The CDR3, as DNA: TGCGCCAGCAGCCAAGATACGGGGGGCGATGGCTACACCTTC. Amino acid sequence: CASSQDTGGDGYTF.